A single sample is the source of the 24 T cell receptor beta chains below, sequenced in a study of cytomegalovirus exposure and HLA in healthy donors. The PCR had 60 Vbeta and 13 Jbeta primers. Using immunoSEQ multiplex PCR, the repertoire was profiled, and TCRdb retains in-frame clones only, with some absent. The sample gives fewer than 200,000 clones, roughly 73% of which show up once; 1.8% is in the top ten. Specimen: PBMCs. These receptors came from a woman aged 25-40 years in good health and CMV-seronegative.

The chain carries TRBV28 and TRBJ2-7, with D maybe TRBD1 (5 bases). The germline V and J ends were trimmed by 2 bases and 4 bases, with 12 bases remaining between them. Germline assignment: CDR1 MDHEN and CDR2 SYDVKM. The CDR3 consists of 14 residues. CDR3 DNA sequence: TGTGCCAGCAGTTTAGTTAGGGGTGGGTACGAGCAGTACTTC. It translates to CASSLVRGGYEQYF. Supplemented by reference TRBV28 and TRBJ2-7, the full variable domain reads DVKVTQSSRYLVKRTGEKVFLECVQDMDHENMFWYRQDPGLGLRLIYFSYDVKMKEKGDIPEGYSVSREKKERFSLILESASTNQTSMYLCASSLVRGGYEQYFGPGTRLTVT.

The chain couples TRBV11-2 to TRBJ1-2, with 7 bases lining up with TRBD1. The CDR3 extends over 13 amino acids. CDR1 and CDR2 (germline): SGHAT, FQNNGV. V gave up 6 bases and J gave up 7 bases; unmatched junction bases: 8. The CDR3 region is CASRQTGVRGYTF. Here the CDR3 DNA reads TGTGCCAGCAGGCAAACAGGGGTTCGTGGCTACACCTTC.

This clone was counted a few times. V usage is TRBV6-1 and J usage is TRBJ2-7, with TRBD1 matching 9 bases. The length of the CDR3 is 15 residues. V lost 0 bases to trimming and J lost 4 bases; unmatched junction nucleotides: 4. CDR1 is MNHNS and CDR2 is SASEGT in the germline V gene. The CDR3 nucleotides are TGTGCCAGCAGTGAAGCCGGGACAGGGATGTACGAGCAGTACTTC. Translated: CASSEAGTGMYEQYF.

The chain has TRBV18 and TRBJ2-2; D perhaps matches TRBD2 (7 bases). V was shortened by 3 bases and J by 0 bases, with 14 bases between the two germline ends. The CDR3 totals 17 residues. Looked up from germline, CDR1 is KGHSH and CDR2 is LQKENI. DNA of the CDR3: TGTGCCAGCTCACCCTCTGGGGGGGCCGCGAACACCGGGGAGCTGTTTTTT. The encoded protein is CASSPSGGAANTGELFF.

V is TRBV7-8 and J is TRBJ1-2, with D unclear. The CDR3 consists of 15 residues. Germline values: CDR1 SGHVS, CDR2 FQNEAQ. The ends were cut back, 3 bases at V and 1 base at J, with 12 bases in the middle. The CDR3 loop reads CASSLGGSLNYGYTF. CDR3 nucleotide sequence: TGTGCCAGCAGCTTGGGAGGGAGCCTTAACTATGGCTACACCTTC.

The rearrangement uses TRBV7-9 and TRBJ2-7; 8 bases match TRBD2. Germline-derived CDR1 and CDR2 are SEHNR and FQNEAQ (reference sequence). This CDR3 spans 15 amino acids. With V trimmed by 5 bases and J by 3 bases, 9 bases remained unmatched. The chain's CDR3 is CASSPIAGGHYEQYF. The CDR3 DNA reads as TGTGCCAGCAGCCCCATTGCGGGGGGCCACTACGAGCAGTACTTC.

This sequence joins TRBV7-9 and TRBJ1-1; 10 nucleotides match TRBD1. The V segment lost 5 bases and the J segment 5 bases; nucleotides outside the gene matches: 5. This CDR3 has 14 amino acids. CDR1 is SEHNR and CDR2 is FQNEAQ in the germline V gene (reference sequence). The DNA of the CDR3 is TGTGCCAGCAGCCACGGGACAGGGGAAACTGAAGCTTTCTTT. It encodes CASSHGTGETEAFF.

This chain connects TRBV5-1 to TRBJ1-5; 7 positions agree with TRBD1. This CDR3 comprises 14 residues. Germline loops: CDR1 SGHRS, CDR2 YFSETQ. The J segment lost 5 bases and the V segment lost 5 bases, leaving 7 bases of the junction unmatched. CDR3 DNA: TGCGCCAGCAGTCCAACAGGGGACGATCAGCCCCAGCATTTT. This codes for CASSPTGDDQPQHF.

The CDR3 loop is CATRSRGQGAAYEQYF. The CDR3 DNA sequence: TGTGCCACCCGATCTCGGGGGCAGGGGGCCGCCTACGAGCAGTACTTC. The chain employs TRBV19 and TRBJ2-7; TRBD1 aligns across 8 bases. The V gene's germline CDR1 is LNHDA and CDR2 SQIVND (reference sequence). CDR3 length equals 16 residues. Unmatched junction bases numbered 16, after V lost 10 bases and J lost 2 bases.

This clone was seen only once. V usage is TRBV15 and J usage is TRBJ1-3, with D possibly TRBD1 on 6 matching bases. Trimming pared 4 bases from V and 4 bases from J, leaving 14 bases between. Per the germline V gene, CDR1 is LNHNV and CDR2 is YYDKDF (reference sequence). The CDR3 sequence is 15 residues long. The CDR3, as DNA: TGTGCCACCAGCACCGCACAGGGAGGGGGAAACACCATATATTTT. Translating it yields CATSTAQGGGNTIYF.

CDR3 protein: CASSQDGGTDQETQYF. CDR3 bases: TGCGCCAGCAGCCAAGATGGGGGCACAGATCAAGAGACCCAGTACTTC. The gene calls are TRBV4-3 and TRBJ2-5, with D tentatively TRBD1 (6 bases). Germline V gene sequence: CDR1 LGHNA, CDR2 YSLEER. This CDR3 spans 16 amino acids. V gave up 0 bases and J gave up 2 bases, with 13 bases separating them.

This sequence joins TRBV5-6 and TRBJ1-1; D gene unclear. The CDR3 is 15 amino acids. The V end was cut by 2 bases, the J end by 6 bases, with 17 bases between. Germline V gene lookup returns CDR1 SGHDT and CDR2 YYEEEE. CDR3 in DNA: TGTGCCAGCAGCTTCAACTGGCGGGTACCAGCTGAAGCTTTCTTT. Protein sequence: CASSFNWRVPAEAFF.

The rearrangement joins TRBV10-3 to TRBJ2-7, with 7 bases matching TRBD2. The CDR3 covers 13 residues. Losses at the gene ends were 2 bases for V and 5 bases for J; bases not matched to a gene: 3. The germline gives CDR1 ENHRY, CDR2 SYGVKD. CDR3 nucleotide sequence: TGTGCCATCAGTGAGGGGGGGGTGAACGAGCAGTACTTC. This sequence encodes CAISEGGVNEQYF.

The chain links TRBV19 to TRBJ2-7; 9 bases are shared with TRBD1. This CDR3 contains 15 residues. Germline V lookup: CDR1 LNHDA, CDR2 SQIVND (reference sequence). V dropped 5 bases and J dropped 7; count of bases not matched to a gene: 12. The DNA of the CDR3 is TGTGCCAGTAGTCCGTGGGTACAGGGGGCGGGGGAGCAGTACTTC. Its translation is CASSPWVQGAGEQYF.

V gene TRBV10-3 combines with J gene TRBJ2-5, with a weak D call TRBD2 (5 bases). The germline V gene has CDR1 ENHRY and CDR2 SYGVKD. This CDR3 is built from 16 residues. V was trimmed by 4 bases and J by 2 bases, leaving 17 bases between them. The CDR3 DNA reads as TGTGCCATCAGTGCCACGGTAGTCACTAGTCAAGAGACCCAGTACTTC. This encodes CAISATVVTSQETQYF.

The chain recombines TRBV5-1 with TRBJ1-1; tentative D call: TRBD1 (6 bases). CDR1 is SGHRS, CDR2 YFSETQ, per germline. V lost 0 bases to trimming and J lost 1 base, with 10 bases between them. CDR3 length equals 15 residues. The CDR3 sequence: CASSLDWGRNTEAFF. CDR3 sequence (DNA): TGCGCCAGCAGCTTGGATTGGGGGCGGAACACTGAAGCTTTCTTT.

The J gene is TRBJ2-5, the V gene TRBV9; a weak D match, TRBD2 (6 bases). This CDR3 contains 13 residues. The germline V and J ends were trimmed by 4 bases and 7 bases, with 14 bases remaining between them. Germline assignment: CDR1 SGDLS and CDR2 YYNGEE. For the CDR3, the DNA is TGTGCCAGCAGCTCCTCCGGAGGGTGGACCCAGTACTTC. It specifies CASSSSGGWTQYF. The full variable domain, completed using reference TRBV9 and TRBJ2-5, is DSGVTQTPKHLITATGQRVTLRCSPRSGDLSVYWYQQSLDQGLQFLIQYYNGEERAKGNILERFSAQQFPDLHSELNLSSLELGDSALYFCASSSSGGWTQYFGPGTRLLVL.

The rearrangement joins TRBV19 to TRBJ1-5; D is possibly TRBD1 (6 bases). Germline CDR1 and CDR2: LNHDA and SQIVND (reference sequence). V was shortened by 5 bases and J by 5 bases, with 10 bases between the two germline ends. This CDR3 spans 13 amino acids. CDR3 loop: CASSVRGDQPQHF. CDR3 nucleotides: TGTGCCAGTAGTGTCAGGGGCGATCAGCCCCAGCATTTT. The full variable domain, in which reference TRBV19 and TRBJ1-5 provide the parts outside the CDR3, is DGGITQSPKYLFRKEGQNVTLSCEQNLNHDAMYWYRQDPGQGLRLIYYSQIVNDFQKGDIAEGYSVSREKKESFPLTVTSAQKNPTAFYLCASSVRGDQPQHFGDGTRLSIL.

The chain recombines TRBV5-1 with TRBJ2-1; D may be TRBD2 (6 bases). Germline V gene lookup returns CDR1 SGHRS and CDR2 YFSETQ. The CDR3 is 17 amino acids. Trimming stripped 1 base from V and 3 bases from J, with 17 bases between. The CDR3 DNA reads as TGCGCCAGCAGCTTGAAGATTCGGGACTTCTACTACAATGAGCAGTTCTTC. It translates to CASSLKIRDFYYNEQFF.

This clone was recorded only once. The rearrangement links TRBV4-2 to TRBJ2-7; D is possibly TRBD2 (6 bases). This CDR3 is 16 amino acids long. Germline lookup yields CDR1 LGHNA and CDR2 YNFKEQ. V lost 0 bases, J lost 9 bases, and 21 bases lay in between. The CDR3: CASSQEPAGPKVGQYF. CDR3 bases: TGTGCCAGCAGCCAAGAACCCGCGGGACCCAAAGTTGGGCAGTACTTC.

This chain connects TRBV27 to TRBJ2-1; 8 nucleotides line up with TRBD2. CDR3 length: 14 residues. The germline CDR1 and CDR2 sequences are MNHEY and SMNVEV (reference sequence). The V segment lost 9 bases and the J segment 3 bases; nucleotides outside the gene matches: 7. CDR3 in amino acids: CASHRLASYNEQFF. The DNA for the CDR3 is TGTGCCAGTCACCGACTAGCGAGCTACAATGAGCAGTTCTTC.

The CDR3 nucleotides are TGTGCCATCAGTGAGTCTGGGCTAGCGGGGGGCGGCACGCAGTATTTT. The encoded protein is CAISESGLAGGGTQYF. The gene calls are TRBV10-3 and TRBJ2-3; 11 nucleotides align to TRBD2. CDR1 is ENHRY, CDR2 SYGVKD, per germline. The CDR3 contains 16 residues. V lost 0 bases and J lost 9; bases outside the gene matches: 8.

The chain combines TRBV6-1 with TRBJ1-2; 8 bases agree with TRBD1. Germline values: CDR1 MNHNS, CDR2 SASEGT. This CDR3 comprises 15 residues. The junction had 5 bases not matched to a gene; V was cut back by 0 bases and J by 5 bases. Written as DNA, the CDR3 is TGTGCCAGCAGTGAAGCGCCTGGACAGGGATATGGCTACACCTTC. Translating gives CASSEAPGQGYGYTF.

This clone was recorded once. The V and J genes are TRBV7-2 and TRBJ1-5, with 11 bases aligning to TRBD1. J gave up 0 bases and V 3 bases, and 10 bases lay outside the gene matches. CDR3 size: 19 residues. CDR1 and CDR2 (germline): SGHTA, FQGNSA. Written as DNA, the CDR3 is TGTGCCAGCAGCTTCCGGAAAGGGACAGGGGGTGGTAGCAATCAGCCCCAGCATTTT. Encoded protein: CASSFRKGTGGGSNQPQHF. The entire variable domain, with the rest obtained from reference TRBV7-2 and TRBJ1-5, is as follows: GAGVSQSPSNKVTEKGKDVELRCDPISGHTALYWYRQSLGQGLEFLIYFQGNSAPDKSGLPSDRFSAERTGGSVSTLTIQRTQQEDSAVYLCASSFRKGTGGGSNQPQHFGDGTRLSIL.